Shown below are 26 T cell receptor beta chains from a single sample sequenced in a study of blood T cell repertoires in COVID-19. Clones were sequenced by immunoSEQ multiplex PCR, and TCRdb holds only the in-frame ones, with some missing. Of about 74,000 clones in the sample, approximately 91% were seen once. The sequencing sample was made of peripheral blood. The receptors here all came from a man in his sixties or seventies with active or convalescent COVID-19.

This clone was found once. The chain uses TRBV5-1 and TRBJ1-5; D remains unclear. Germline V gene lookup returns CDR1 SGHRS and CDR2 YFSETQ. The CDR3 spans 12 residues. Trimming removed 4 bases from V and 4 bases from J, with 6 bases in between. The CDR3 region is CASSDGNQPQHF. Here the CDR3 DNA reads TGCGCCAGCAGCGACGGGAATCAGCCCCAGCATTTT.

The rearrangement uses TRBV2 and TRBJ1-5; the match to TRBD1 covers 9 bases. Trimming cost V 7 bases and J 6 bases; bases outside gene matches: 7. The germline gives CDR1 SNHLY, CDR2 FYNNEI. The CDR3 contains 14 residues. The CDR3 reads CASTRDRAPQPQHF. The CDR3 DNA sequence: TGTGCCAGCACCCGGGACAGGGCACCTCAGCCCCAGCATTTT.

This clone was counted only a few times. The chain carries TRBV21-1 and TRBJ2-3; the D call TRBD2 from the table was never checked on the DNA. TRBV21-1 is flagged as a pseudogene. The CDR3 has 20 residues. CDR3 sequence (DNA): TGTGCCAGCAGCAGACGTCCGGGACTAGCGGGACTACGTTGTGCAGATACGCAGTATTTT. The encoded protein is CASSRRPGLAGLRCADTQYF.

V and J are TRBV7-2 and TRBJ2-7; D is unresolved. Germline assignment: CDR1 SGHTA and CDR2 FQGNSA. There are 13 residues in the CDR3. Trimming took 1 base from V and 3 from J, leaving 7 bases between them. In DNA form, the CDR3 reads TGTGCCAGCAGCTTAGAAGCGAACTACGAGCAGTACTTC. It codes for CASSLEANYEQYF.

This clone was found a few times. J is TRBJ2-3 and V is TRBV7-9; 11 bases fit TRBD2. There are 16 residues in the CDR3. Looked up from germline, CDR1 is SEHNR and CDR2 is FQNEAQ (reference sequence). The V and J ends lost 5 bases and 3 bases, in that order; junction bases with no gene match: 7. In nucleotides, the CDR3 is TGTGCCAGCAGCCCCCGGACTAGCGGGTTGACAGATACGCAGTATTTT. Protein sequence: CASSPRTSGLTDTQYF.

This clone was counted once. This chain links TRBV5-1 with TRBJ2-7; no clear D. V shed 7 bases and J shed 3 bases, with 11 bases lying between them. This CDR3 has 12 residues. The germline gives CDR1 SGHRS, CDR2 YFSETQ. The CDR3 DNA reads TGCGCCAGCGCTCTCGCGGACTACGAGCAGTACTTC. It specifies CASALADYEQYF.

The chain couples TRBV5-1 to TRBJ2-2, with TRBD2 identical over 9 bases. From germline, CDR1 is SGHRS and CDR2 YFSETQ. The length of the CDR3 is 17 residues. V was clipped by 1 base and J by 2 bases; unmatched bases: 6. CDR3 sequence reads: CASSLSGTSFNTGELFF. As DNA, the CDR3 is TGCGCCAGCAGCTTGTCCGGGACTAGCTTTAACACCGGGGAGCTGTTTTTT.

J is TRBJ1-2 and V is TRBV7-2; D remains ambiguous. Germline-derived CDR1 and CDR2 are SGHTA and FQGNSA. V was trimmed by 3 bases and J by 1 base, leaving 12 bases between them. CDR3 length: 15 amino acids. CDR3 in DNA: TGTGCCAGCAGCTTGAGTTCCGGGAATAACTATGGCTACACCTTC. Its protein product is CASSLSSGNNYGYTF.

The rearrangement joins TRBV27 to TRBJ2-3, with TRBD2 matching 9 bases. CDR3 length: 16 residues. Germline V gene lookup returns CDR1 MNHEY and CDR2 SMNVEV (reference sequence). The junction had 11 bases not matched to a gene; V was cut back by 7 bases and J by 3 bases. Written as DNA, the CDR3 is TGTGCCAGCACCCGGGTTAGCGGGAGACTGACAGATACGCAGTATTTT. Encoded protein: CASTRVSGRLTDTQYF.

The chain couples TRBV3-1 (or the pseudogene TRBV3-2) to TRBJ2-5, with D possibly matching TRBD1 (5 bases). From germline, CDR1 is LGHDT and CDR2 YNNKEL (reference sequence). V was shortened by 4 bases and J by 1 base, with 7 bases between the two germline ends. The CDR3 is made up of 13 amino acids. The CDR3 nucleotides are TGTGCCAGCAGCCGACAGATCCAAGAGACCCAGTACTTC. This translates into CASSRQIQETQYF.

This clone came up once. This chain joins TRBV7-2 and TRBJ1-4, with D possibly TRBD1 on 6 matching bases. Germline V CDR1 and CDR2: SGHTA, FQGNSA. This CDR3 contains 15 residues. V gave up 6 bases and J gave up 3 bases, with 14 bases separating them. The CDR3 is CASSSQGYANEKLFF. CDR3 sequence (DNA): TGTGCCAGCAGTTCTCAGGGGTATGCTAATGAAAAACTGTTTTTT.

V and J are TRBV5-4 and TRBJ2-2; 8 bases match TRBD2. CDR1 is SGHNT and CDR2 is YYREEE in the germline V gene (reference sequence). V lost 4 bases, J lost 6 bases, and 5 bases stayed unmatched. CDR3 length: 14 residues. CDR3 DNA sequence: TGTGCCAGCAGCCCAGGACTAGCCGCCGGGGAGCTGTTTTTT. Protein product: CASSPGLAAGELFF.

The chain employs TRBV6-4 and TRBJ1-5; D gene uncertain. V was cut by 2 bases and J by 9 bases, with 2 bases left in between. Germline V lookup: CDR1 MRHNA, CDR2 SNTAGT. This CDR3 spans 10 amino acids. CDR3 in DNA: TGTGCCAGCAGTGACCTGCCCCAGCATTTT. Translated, it gives CASSDLPQHF.

The chain has TRBV19 and TRBJ1-1; D gene uncertain. This CDR3 has 13 amino acids. The ends were cut back, 6 bases at V and 1 base at J, with 9 bases in the middle. Germline V gives CDR1 LNHDA, CDR2 SQIVND (reference sequence). CDR3 DNA: TGTGCCAGTAGAAAAGCCCAGAACACTGAAGCTTTCTTT. This sequence encodes CASRKAQNTEAFF.

The chain is built from TRBV15 and TRBJ2-7, with D unclear. Trimming stripped 2 bases from V and 2 bases from J, with 19 bases between. Looked up from germline, CDR1 is LNHNV and CDR2 is YYDKDF (reference sequence). The CDR3 is made up of 17 amino acids. CDR3 DNA: TGTGCCACCAGCAGAAGTATAGGCGGTGCAGATACCTACGAGCAGTACTTC. Its protein product is CATSRSIGGADTYEQYF.

This clone came up once. This CDR3 is CASSQGGAGANVLTF. The CDR3 nucleotides are TGTGCCAGCAGTCAAGGGGGCGCCGGGGCCAACGTCCTGACTTTC. The chain combines TRBV28 with TRBJ2-6, with 7 bases matching TRBD1. Trimming at V came to 5 bases and at J to 4 bases, leaving 5 bases not matched to a gene. From germline, CDR1 is MDHEN and CDR2 SYDVKM. The CDR3 covers 15 residues.

The genes are TRBV28 and TRBJ2-7; TRBD1 matches 9 bases. J lost 2 bases, V lost 8 bases, and 7 bases had no gene match. This CDR3 is 14 amino acids long. Per germline, CDR1 MDHEN and CDR2 SYDVKM. CDR3 nucleotides: TGTGCCAGCTTAGGCCGGACAGGGGCCTACGAGCAGTACTTC. The encoded protein is CASLGRTGAYEQYF.

The rearrangement links TRBV28 to TRBJ2-7; D not resolved. Germline V gives CDR1 MDHEN, CDR2 SYDVKM. The CDR3 runs to 14 residues. Between the trimmed V and J ends, which lost 4 bases and 6 bases, there was a span of 16 bases. The DNA for the CDR3 is TGTGCCAGCAGTTCTCCCCCCTTTTCGTCCGAGCAGTACTTC. Translating it yields CASSSPPFSSEQYF.

The chain combines TRBV6-5 with TRBJ1-4; D is perhaps TRBD1 (6 bases). This CDR3 has 13 amino acids. The germline V gene has CDR1 MNHEY and CDR2 SVGAGI. V lost 6 bases and J lost 8, with 13 bases in between. CDR3 in DNA: TGTGCCAGCAGAGGACAGCCGGGGGAAAAACTGTTTTTT. This sequence encodes CASRGQPGEKLFF.

The chain recombines TRBV9 with TRBJ1-2, with no clear D. Germline V gene lookup returns CDR1 SGDLS and CDR2 YYNGEE. Trimming removed 0 bases from V and 4 bases from J, with 16 bases in between. The CDR3 totals 16 residues. CDR3: CASSVAWSPGLYGYTF. The CDR3 DNA reads TGTGCCAGCAGCGTAGCTTGGTCGCCAGGCCTCTATGGCTACACCTTC.

The rearrangement links TRBV30 to TRBJ2-5, with D unclear. Germline CDR1 reads GTSNPN; CDR2 reads SVGIG (reference sequence). The germline V and J ends were trimmed by 4 bases and 0 bases, with 3 bases remaining between them. The CDR3 sequence is 11 residues long. CDR3 nucleotides: TGTGCCTGGAACAACCAAGAGACCCAGTACTTC. Translated, it gives CAWNNQETQYF.

The rearrangement links TRBV3-1 (or the pseudogene TRBV3-2) to TRBJ2-1, with 11 bases matching TRBD2. CDR1 is LGHDT and CDR2 is YNNKEL in the germline V gene (reference sequence). J gave up 6 bases and V 1 base, and 11 bases lay outside the gene matches. This CDR3 has 18 amino acids. The chain's CDR3 is CASSQVAGGFVSGNEQFF. DNA for the CDR3: TGTGCCAGCAGCCAAGTAGCGGGGGGGTTTGTTAGTGGCAATGAGCAGTTCTTC.

The J gene is TRBJ2-1, the V gene TRBV2; D may be TRBD2 (7 bases). Germline CDR1 reads SNHLY; CDR2 reads FYNNEI. V was cut by 5 bases and J by 6 bases, with 14 bases left in between. The CDR3 has 14 residues. CDR3 region: CASSRGGTINEQFF. The CDR3 DNA follows: TGTGCCAGCAGTAGAGGGGGGACTATCAATGAGCAGTTCTTC.

The chain uses TRBV13 and TRBJ1-3; D is uncertain. The CDR3 spans 15 residues. Germline V gives CDR1 PRHDT, CDR2 FYEKMQ (reference sequence). Trimming shortened V by 7 bases and J by 0 bases, and 13 bases separated the two germline ends. The CDR3 sequence: CASTQRAFSGNTIYF. The CDR3 bases are TGTGCCAGCACTCAGCGGGCTTTCTCTGGAAACACCATATATTTT. The full variable domain, its missing parts supplied by reference TRBV13 and TRBJ1-3, is AAGVIQSPRHLIKEKRETATLKCYPIPRHDTVYWYQQGPGQDPQFLISFYEKMQSDKGSIPDRFSAQQFSDYHSELNMSSLELGDSALYFCASTQRAFSGNTIYFGEGSWLTVV.

The chain employs TRBV27 and TRBJ2-1; D perhaps matches TRBD2 (6 bases). The CDR3 extends over 15 amino acids. The germline gives CDR1 MNHEY, CDR2 SMNVEV (reference sequence). Deletions cut 10 bases from V and 5 bases from J, with 21 bases between. The CDR3 loop reads CATMTLGGRNNEQFF. The DNA for the CDR3 is TGTGCCACCATGACTCTCGGGGGACGCAACAATGAGCAGTTCTTC.

V usage is TRBV18 and J usage is TRBJ2-1, with 16 bases lining up with TRBD2. Per the germline V gene, CDR1 is KGHSH and CDR2 is LQKENI. J lost 2 bases, V lost 2 bases, and 9 bases had no gene match. The CDR3 extends over 20 amino acids. CDR3 sequence (DNA): TGTGCCAGCTCACCAGGGACTAGCGGGAGGGCCCTCCGGACCTACAATGAGCAGTTCTTC. Translating gives CASSPGTSGRALRTYNEQFF.